This record looks at one TCR beta chain sequence and its context. Trimming cost V 4 bases and J 6 bases; bases outside gene matches: 4. CDR1 and CDR2 from the germline V gene are LNHDA and SQIVND (reference sequence). CDR3 size: 13 residues. MiXCR was run by TCRdb on the 5' RACE reads, yielding one entry per CDR3 protein. The table records 65,000 to 70,000 distinct CDR3 sequences, around 17% of them present only once. This sample was included in a study of HIV-infected patients and healthy controls. V usage is TRBV19 and J usage is TRBJ2-5; 8 bases map to TRBD1. The source of this sequence is a human donor in good health. The sample was CD4+ T cells from blood. CDR3 DNA sequence: TGTGCCAGTAGTAGTCGACAGGGGAAGACCCAGTACTTC. Translation: CASSSRQGKTQYF.